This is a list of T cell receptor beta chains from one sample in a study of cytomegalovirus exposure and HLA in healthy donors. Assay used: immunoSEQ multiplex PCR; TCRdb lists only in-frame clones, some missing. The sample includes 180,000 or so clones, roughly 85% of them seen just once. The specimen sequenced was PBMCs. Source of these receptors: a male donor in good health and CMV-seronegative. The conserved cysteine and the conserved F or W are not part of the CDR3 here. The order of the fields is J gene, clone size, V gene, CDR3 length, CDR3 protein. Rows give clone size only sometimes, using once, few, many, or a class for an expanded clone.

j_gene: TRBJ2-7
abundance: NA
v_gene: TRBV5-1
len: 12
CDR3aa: ASSLRQGAGEQY

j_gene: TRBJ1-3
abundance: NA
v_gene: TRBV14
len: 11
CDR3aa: ASSQAGGNTIY

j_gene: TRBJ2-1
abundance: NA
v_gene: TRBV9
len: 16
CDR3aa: ASSVGTSGRAGRNEQF

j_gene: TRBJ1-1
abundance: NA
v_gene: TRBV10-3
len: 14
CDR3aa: AISSPSQGKNTEAF

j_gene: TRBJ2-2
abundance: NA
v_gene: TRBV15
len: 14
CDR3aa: ATRSPAGINTGELF

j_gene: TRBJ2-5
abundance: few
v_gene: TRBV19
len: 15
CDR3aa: ASSIDLLQTPGETQY

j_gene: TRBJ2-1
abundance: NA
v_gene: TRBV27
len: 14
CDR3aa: ASSPLRLADYNEQF

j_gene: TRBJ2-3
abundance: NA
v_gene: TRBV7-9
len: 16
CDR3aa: ASSEPGLAGEITDTQY

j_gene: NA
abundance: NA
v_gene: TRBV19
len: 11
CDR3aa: ASSISTAFEQY

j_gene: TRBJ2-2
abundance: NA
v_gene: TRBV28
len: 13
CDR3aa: ASSLVTGGPGELF

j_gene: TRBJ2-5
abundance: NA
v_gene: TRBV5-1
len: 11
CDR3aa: ASSFPTGETQY

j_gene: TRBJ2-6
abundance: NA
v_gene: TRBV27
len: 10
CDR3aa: ASSRGLGVLT

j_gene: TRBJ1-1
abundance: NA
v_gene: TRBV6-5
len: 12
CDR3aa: ASSADRLNTEAF

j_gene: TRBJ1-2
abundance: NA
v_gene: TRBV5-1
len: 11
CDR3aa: ASSPDRVGGYT

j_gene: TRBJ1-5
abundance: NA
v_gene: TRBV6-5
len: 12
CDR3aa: ASSALIEGQPQH

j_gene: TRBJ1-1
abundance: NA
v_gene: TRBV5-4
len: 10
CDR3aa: ASRLGGTEAF

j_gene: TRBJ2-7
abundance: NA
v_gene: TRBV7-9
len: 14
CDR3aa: ASSSPSSGRAYEQY

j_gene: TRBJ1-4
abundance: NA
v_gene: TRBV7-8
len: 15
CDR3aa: ASSSGVRARTNEKLF

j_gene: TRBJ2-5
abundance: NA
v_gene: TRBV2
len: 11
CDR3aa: ASSVTSFQTQY

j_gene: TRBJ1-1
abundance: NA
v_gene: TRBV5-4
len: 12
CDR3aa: ASSLPRGNTEAF

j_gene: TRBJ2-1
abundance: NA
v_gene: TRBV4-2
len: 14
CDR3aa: ASSQELAGAGNEQF

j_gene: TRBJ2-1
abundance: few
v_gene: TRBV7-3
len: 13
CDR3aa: ASSLGRGAHNEQF

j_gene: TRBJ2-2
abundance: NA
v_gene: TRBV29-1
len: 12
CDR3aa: SVRDSGTVGELF

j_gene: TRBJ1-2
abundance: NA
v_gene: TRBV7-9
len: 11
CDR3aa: ASSQGTRDGYT

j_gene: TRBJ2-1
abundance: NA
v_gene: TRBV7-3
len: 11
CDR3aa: ASSSGGPNEQF

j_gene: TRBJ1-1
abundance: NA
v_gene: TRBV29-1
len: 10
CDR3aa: SVVGSGVEAF

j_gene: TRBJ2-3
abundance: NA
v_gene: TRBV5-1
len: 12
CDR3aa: ASSLAGQTDTQY

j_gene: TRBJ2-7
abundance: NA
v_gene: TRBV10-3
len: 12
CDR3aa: AINPSGSPDEQY

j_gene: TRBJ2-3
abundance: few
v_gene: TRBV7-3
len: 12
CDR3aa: ASSPTTVTDTQY

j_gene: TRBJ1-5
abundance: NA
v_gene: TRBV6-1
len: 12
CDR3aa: ASSEQTVSQPQH

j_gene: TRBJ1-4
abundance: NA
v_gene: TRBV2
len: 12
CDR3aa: ASRGPPEREKLF

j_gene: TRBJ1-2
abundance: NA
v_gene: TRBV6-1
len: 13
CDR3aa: ASSDGQRYSSGYT

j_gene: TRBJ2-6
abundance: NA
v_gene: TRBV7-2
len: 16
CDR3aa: ASSLQLAGGAGANVLT

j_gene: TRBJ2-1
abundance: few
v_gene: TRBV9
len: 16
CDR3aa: ASSVASGRALRNNEQF

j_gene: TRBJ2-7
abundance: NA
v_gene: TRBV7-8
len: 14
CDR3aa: ASSLVPWTGVYEQY

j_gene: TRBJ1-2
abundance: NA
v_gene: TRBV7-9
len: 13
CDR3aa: SSSFMLTGNNGYT

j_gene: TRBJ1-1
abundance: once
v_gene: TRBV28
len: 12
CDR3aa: ASSLPDRNTEAF

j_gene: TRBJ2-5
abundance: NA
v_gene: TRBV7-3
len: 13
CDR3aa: ASSKTGSHQETQY

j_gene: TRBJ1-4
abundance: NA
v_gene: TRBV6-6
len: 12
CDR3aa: ASARDRNNEKLF

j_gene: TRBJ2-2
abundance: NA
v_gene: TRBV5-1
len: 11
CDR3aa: ASSERSGGELF

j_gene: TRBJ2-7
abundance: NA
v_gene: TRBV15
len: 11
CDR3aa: ATSGDSSYEQY

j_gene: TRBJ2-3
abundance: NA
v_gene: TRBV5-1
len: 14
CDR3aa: ASSSGAGSGTDTQY

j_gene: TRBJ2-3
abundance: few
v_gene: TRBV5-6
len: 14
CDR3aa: ASIKNSGGNTDTQY

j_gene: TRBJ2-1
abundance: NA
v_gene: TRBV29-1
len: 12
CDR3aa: SVDGGPSYNEQF

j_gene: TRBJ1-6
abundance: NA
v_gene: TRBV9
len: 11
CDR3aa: ASSVDSHSPLH

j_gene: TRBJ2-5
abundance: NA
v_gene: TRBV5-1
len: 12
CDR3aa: ASSLGLPQETQY

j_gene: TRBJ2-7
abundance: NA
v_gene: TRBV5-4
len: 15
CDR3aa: ASSKGLAGDLGSEQY

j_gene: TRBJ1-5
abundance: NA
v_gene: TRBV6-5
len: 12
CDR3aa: ASSQAPGNQPQH

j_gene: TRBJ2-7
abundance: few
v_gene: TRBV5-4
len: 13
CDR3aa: ASSKQTGGKYEQY

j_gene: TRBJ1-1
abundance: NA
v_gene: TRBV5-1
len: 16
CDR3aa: ASSLNKAPGTARVEAF

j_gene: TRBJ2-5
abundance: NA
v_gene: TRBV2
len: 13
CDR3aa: ASSEGRGGFETQY

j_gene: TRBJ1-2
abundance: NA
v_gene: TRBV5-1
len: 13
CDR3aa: ASSLSGGSGYGYT